Below, 22 T cell receptor beta chains from the same sample are listed, as sequenced in a study of cytomegalovirus exposure and HLA in healthy donors. The PCR made use of 60 Vbeta and 13 Jbeta primers. Clones were read by immunoSEQ multiplex PCR, and TCRdb kept only the in-frame ones, dropping some. Among 200,000 to 250,000 clones listed, approximately 80% were seen once. Sequenced input: PBMCs. The receptors stem from a boy younger than 10 in good health and CMV-seronegative.

About this clone: Its ends do not fully match the called genes, so a read error is possible. CDR3 DNA: TGTGCCAGCAGTGACTCGGCGGGAGGCACAAATACGCAGTATTTT. It specifies CASSDSAGGTNTQYF. The V and J genes are TRBV6-4 and TRBJ2-3, with 8 bases fitting TRBD2. The CDR3 is made up of 15 amino acids. Germline CDR1 is MRHNA and CDR2 is SNTAGT.

This sequence joins TRBV9 and TRBJ2-3; 9 positions match TRBD2. The CDR3 is 15 residues long. V lost 3 bases and J lost 0; bases outside the gene matches: 2. Germline V gene sequence: CDR1 SGDLS, CDR2 YYNGEE. This chain's CDR3 is CASSESGGSTDTQYF. The CDR3 DNA is TGTGCCAGCAGCGAGAGCGGGGGGAGCACAGATACGCAGTATTTT.

J is TRBJ2-2 and V is TRBV9; TRBD2 agrees at 15 bases. V lost 7 bases to trimming and J lost 4 bases; unmatched junction nucleotides: 5. This CDR3 contains 16 residues. From germline, CDR1 is SGDLS and CDR2 YYNGEE. CDR3 nucleotide sequence: TGTGCCAGCGGACTAGCGGGAGGGCCACGCACCGGGGAGCTGTTTTTT. It is translated as CASGLAGGPRTGELFF.

The chain uses TRBV2 and TRBJ1-1; a weak D match, TRBD1 (6 bases). Germline V gives CDR1 SNHLY, CDR2 FYNNEI. The CDR3 runs to 15 residues. V was shortened by 3 bases and J by 2 bases, with 13 bases between the two germline ends. In nucleotides, the CDR3 is TGTGCCAGCAGTGATTTGGTCAGGGGAAACACTGAAGCTTTCTTT. It encodes CASSDLVRGNTEAFF.

V gene TRBV7-9 combines with J gene TRBJ1-3; no clear D. V lost 2 bases and J lost 0, with 5 bases in between. CDR1 and CDR2 (germline): SEHNR, FQNEAQ (reference sequence). The CDR3 is 14 amino acids. The chain's CDR3 is CASSLILSGNTIYF. DNA for the CDR3: TGTGCCAGCAGCTTAATTCTCTCTGGAAACACCATATATTTT.

CDR3 in amino acids: CASSFMGRPYEQYF. CDR3 nucleotides: TGTGCCAGCAGTTTTATGGGCAGACCCTACGAGCAGTACTTC. The rearrangement joins TRBV27 to TRBJ2-7, with D unclear. CDR1 is MNHEY, CDR2 SMNVEV, per germline (reference sequence). V was shortened by 3 bases and J by 2 bases, with 11 bases between the two germline ends. The CDR3 totals 14 residues.

The genes are TRBV6-6 and TRBJ2-4; D call uncertain. V was pared by 2 bases and J by 0 bases, with 8 bases between. The CDR3 runs 15 residues. CDR1 is MNHNY and CDR2 is SVGAGI in the germline V gene (reference sequence). The CDR3 region is CASSYAPRAKNIQYF. CDR3 nucleotide sequence: TGTGCCAGCAGTTACGCTCCCAGAGCCAAAAACATTCAGTACTTC.

This CDR3 is CASSSVDQPQHF. The CDR3 region has the DNA TGTGCCAGCAGTTCCGTAGATCAGCCCCAGCATTTT. The J gene is TRBJ1-5, the V gene TRBV6-5, with D unresolved. This CDR3 has 12 residues. Germline CDR1 MNHEY, CDR2 SVGAGI. Trimming left V 4 bases short and J 5 bases short, with 6 bases between.

The chain carries TRBV21-1 and TRBJ2-7; whether TRBD1, the table's D call, matches the DNA was not checked. TRBV21-1 is a listed pseudogene. The CDR3 runs 16 residues. CDR3 DNA sequence: TGTGCCAGCAGCCCACGGGACAGGGTATTATCCTCCGAGCAGTACTTC. Protein: CASSPRDRVLSSEQYF.

The genes are TRBV13 and TRBJ2-5; TRBD2 agrees at 7 bases. Germline lookup yields CDR1 PRHDT and CDR2 FYEKMQ (reference sequence). The CDR3 is 13 amino acids. V trimming: 5 bases; J trimming: 2 bases; junction bases outside the gene matches: 2. CDR3 in DNA: TGTGCCAGCAGCCCGCGGGGGCAAGAGACCCAGTACTTC. It specifies CASSPRGQETQYF.

The rearrangement uses TRBV6-5 and TRBJ1-5; D not resolved. The CDR3 runs to 13 residues. Per the germline V gene, CDR1 is MNHEY and CDR2 is SVGAGI. V was trimmed by 5 bases and J by 6 bases, leaving 11 bases between them. CDR3 in amino acids: CASSDVPGQPQHF. CDR3 DNA: TGTGCCAGCAGTGACGTACCGGGTCAGCCCCAGCATTTT.

In its sample, this clone was seen a few times. The V call is TRBV6-5, the J call TRBJ1-5; 7 bases are a match to TRBD1. This CDR3 is built from 14 residues. Looked up from germline, CDR1 is MNHEY and CDR2 is SVGAGI. Losses at the gene ends were 3 bases for V and 7 bases for J; bases not matched to a gene: 6. CDR3 in DNA: TGTGCCAGCAGTTATTCGGGCAGGGGGCAGCCCCAGCATTTT. Translation: CASSYSGRGQPQHF.

The gene calls are TRBV27 and TRBJ2-2, with 11 positions matching TRBD2. V shed 4 bases, J shed 5 bases, and the junction held 12 bases outside the gene matches. Per germline, CDR1 MNHEY and CDR2 SMNVEV (reference sequence). CDR3 length equals 18 residues. CDR3 in DNA: TGTGCCAGCAGTTCCCGGAGGCTAGCGGGGGGCGGAACCGGGGAGCTGTTTTTT. This sequence encodes CASSSRRLAGGGTGELFF.

The J gene is TRBJ2-7, the V gene TRBV6-1; TRBD2 agrees at 11 bases. V was clipped by 11 bases and J by 4 bases; unmatched bases: 4. Germline V gene sequence: CDR1 MNHNS, CDR2 SASEGT. This CDR3 region has 12 residues. The CDR3 loop is CAATSGVYEQYF. The CDR3 coding sequence is TGTGCCGCGACTAGCGGGGTTTACGAGCAGTACTTC.

This chain connects TRBV7-6 to TRBJ1-2; D is perhaps TRBD1 (5 bases). Germline CDR1 and CDR2: SGHVS and FNYEAQ. The germline V and J ends were trimmed by 5 bases and 7 bases, with 17 bases remaining between them. This CDR3 has 14 residues. CDR3 nucleotide sequence: TGTGCCAGCAGCCCCGTTGGTAAGGGGTCTGGCTACACCTTC. Translated, it gives CASSPVGKGSGYTF.

The V and J genes are TRBV7-9 and TRBJ2-7, with 7 bases matching TRBD2. The junction had 1 base not matched to a gene; V was cut back by 5 bases and J by 3 bases. CDR3 size: 12 residues. In germline, CDR1 is SEHNR, CDR2 FQNEAQ (reference sequence). This chain's CDR3 is CASSPSGYEQYF. CDR3 nucleotides: TGTGCCAGCAGCCCTAGCGGCTACGAGCAGTACTTC.

The chain joins TRBV30 to TRBJ1-2; 12 bases fit TRBD1. The V segment lost 0 bases and the J segment 4 bases; nucleotides outside the gene matches: 3. This CDR3 comprises 15 residues. Germline CDR1 reads GTSNPN; CDR2 reads SVGIG (reference sequence). The CDR3 is CAWSVGDRGLYGYTF. CDR3 DNA sequence: TGTGCCTGGAGTGTGGGGGACAGGGGGCTCTATGGCTACACCTTC. Combining the CDR3 with reference TRBV30 and TRBJ1-2 gives the whole variable domain SQTIHQWPATLVQPVGSPLSLECTVEGTSNPNLYWYRQAAGRGLQLLFYSVGIGQISSEVPQNLSASRPQDRQFILSSKKLLLSDSGFYLCAWSVGDRGLYGYTFGSGTRLTVV.

This chain links TRBV6-1 with TRBJ2-5, with 10 bases matching TRBD1. The J call may be wrong; the DNA end is better matched by TRBJ2-7. The CDR3 has 13 amino acids. Germline CDR1 MNHNS, CDR2 SASEGT. The CDR3 here is CASIQGQGSEQYF. CDR3 coding DNA: TGTGCCAGCATTCAGGGACAGGGGTCCGAGCAGTACTTC.

The V gene is TRBV4-1, the J gene TRBJ2-6, with 7 bases that match TRBD1. The V gene end was trimmed by 3 bases and the J gene end by 3 bases; junction bases not matched to a gene: 2. Germline V lookup: CDR1 MGHRA, CDR2 YSYEKL. This CDR3 region has 15 residues. CDR3 amino acids: CASSHGQDGANVLTF. CDR3 nucleotides: TGCGCCAGCAGCCATGGACAGGATGGGGCCAACGTCCTGACTTTC.

V and J are TRBV7-9 and TRBJ1-2, with D tentatively TRBD1 (5 bases). CDR3 length: 15 residues. Germline lookup yields CDR1 SEHNR and CDR2 FQNEAQ (reference sequence). V lost 5 bases, J lost 0 bases, and 13 bases lay in between. The CDR3 reads CASSNGGAANYGYTF. The DNA for the CDR3 is TGTGCCAGCAGCAATGGAGGGGCGGCTAACTATGGCTACACCTTC.

V gene TRBV25-1 combines with J gene TRBJ2-5; D is possibly TRBD1 (6 bases). This CDR3 is 15 amino acids long. The germline gives CDR1 MGHDK, CDR2 SYGVNS. V was pared by 2 bases and J by 4 bases, with 14 bases between. CDR3 amino acids: CASSEPGVMAETQYF. The CDR3 bases are TGTGCCAGCAGTGAACCAGGGGTGATGGCAGAGACCCAGTACTTC.

The chain links TRBV5-1 to TRBJ1-2; D is perhaps TRBD1 (5 bases). The CDR3 has 14 amino acids. The ends were cut back, 1 base at V and 3 bases at J, with 10 bases in the middle. Germline V gives CDR1 SGHRS, CDR2 YFSETQ. DNA of the CDR3: TGCGCCAGCAGCTTGATTCCGGGGGACTATGGCTACACCTTC. Its translation: CASSLIPGDYGYTF. Supplemented by reference TRBV5-1 and TRBJ1-2, the full variable domain reads KAGVTQTPRYLIKTRGQQVTLSCSPISGHRSVSWYQQTPGQGLQFLFEYFSETQRNKGNFPGRFSGRQFSNSRSEMNVSTLELGDSALYLCASSLIPGDYGYTFGSGTRLTVV.